This TCR beta chain was sequenced in a study of OX40 agonist ivuxolimab in advanced cancers. The data were produced by immunoSEQ multiplex PCR, yet TCRdb's version contains in-frame clones alone and is incomplete. Of fewer than 45,000 clones in the sample, roughly four fifths were seen once. A remark on this clone: The antigen remains unidentified.

General observations from the study: CD4+ and CD8+ blood T cells expanded clonally by week 6 at 0.1 to 3.0 mg/kg. Average numbers of expanded clones were greater in CD8+ T cells than in CD4+.

This CDR3 region has 13 residues. The germline V and J ends were trimmed by 0 bases and 4 bases, with 7 bases remaining between them. Germline V gene lookup returns CDR1 SGHNT and CDR2 YYREEE (reference sequence). The chain employs TRBV5-4 and TRBJ1-1, with D unclear. The TCR was taken from an adult with an advanced solid tumor such as melanoma, head and neck, liver or kidney cancer. This sample comprised CD4+ or CD8+ T cells sorted from blood, obtained in a trial of the OX40 agonist ivuxolimab. The CDR3, as DNA: TGTGCCAGCAGCTTGGTACAAGCCACTGAAGCTTTCTTT. Protein sequence: CASSLVQATEAFF.